This T cell receptor (beta chain) was sequenced for a study of cytomegalovirus exposure and HLA in healthy donors (dated by TCRdb to the late 2010s). Regarding the study in general: An earlier analysis of several hundred of the donors reported approximately 280 Gb of sequence data and 117 million unique TCR beta sequences obtained from about 200 million T cells. The number of donors typed differed by locus, with roughly 629-640 for A, B, C, DRB1 and DQB1, roughly 550 for DQA1, 606 for DPA1, and over 400 for DPB1. A later genetic analysis took genome-wide SNP genotypes for about 55% of the 666 donors and used that subset as a discovery cohort. To predict cytomegalovirus infection status, the study brought together high-throughput TCR immunosequencing, statistical association of individual TCRs with disease status, and machine learning. To study patterns of TCR occurrence, a later analysis re-analyzed previously published TCR beta repertoires from 700 or so donors and added high-resolution HLA genotyping. An early release that covered roughly 600 HLA-typed donors contained around 300 gigabases of sequencing data and approximately 85 million unique TCR sequences. Among 300 to 500 genotyped donors of the cohort, an average of approximately 240,000 unique TCR beta nucleotide sequences was sequenced per donor, of which 15% to 20% were non-productive. The study aimed to test whether cataloging public T cell receptors could reveal signatures of past pathogen exposure. Of the 350 to 400 genotyped donors, around 81% fell in the genetic ancestry cluster associated with self-reported Caucasian donors. Alongside the repertoire data, information on donor age, sex, ethnicity and CMV serostatus was compiled. Every discovery cohort repertoire had been produced on one sequencing platform. In addition to the first cohort of 666 subjects, a separate validation cohort of 100 to 150 different subjects was used. An earlier analysis of roughly 600 of the donors used high-throughput TCR beta sequencing to judge whether each TCR beta V gene segment behaved as functional or pseudogenic. Using immunosequencing, the study profiled T cell repertoires from about 620 subjects and related those repertoires to cytomegalovirus serostatus. HLA typing included class I and class II loci at four-digit resolution. Rather than drawing on any new phenotypic data, the later analysis identified candidate immune exposures from TCR beta sequences and the way those sequences occurred across donors. Because of strong linkage in the cohort, 4 to 6 DR-DQ haplotypes were treated as single units for association and clustering.

Summary of the overall study and its limitations: The study gave a list of roughly 150 TCR beta chains associated with cytomegalovirus. When HLA alleles, especially DR and DQ, strongly co-occurred, TCR associations were difficult to assign to individual alleles. Some IMGT-functional V segments, including TRBV6-2 and TRBV6-3, could not be distinguished by the 87-base-pair reads and were therefore excluded. This cohort had only TCR beta chains sequenced, and the lack of alpha or paired-chain data limited which features could be detected. According to the authors, the approach could potentially be generalized to other disease states and immunological phenotypes. In a later analysis, HLA-associated TCR beta chains showed more clonal expansion and lower generation probabilities than non-associated chains that were equally common. According to a later analysis, TCR association rates differed among HLA loci, with DRB1 alleles showing the most associated TCRs and HLA-C alleles showing the fewest. Because HLA typing was missing for some donors at each locus, association tests included only the typed subset. A later analysis associated 15,000 to 20,000 TCR beta sequences with specific HLA alleles at a false discovery rate of 0.05. According to a later genetic analysis, donors in an Asian-associated ancestry cluster had fewer N-insertions in productive TCRs than the roughly 700-donor mean. A cluster of highly shared sequence variants was judged likely to represent a technical artifact of the sequencing pipeline. In vitro tests confirmed that a few of the cytomegalovirus-associated TCR beta chains recognize cytomegalovirus antigens. According to a later analysis, parvovirus B19, influenza, CMV and Epstein-Barr virus appeared linked to several top co-occurrence clusters. An association between a missense DCLRE1C variant and V-gene and J-gene trimming of TCR beta chains was found in a later genetic analysis and replicated in an independent cohort. While some public TCRs were present in many individuals, most TCR sequences turned up only very rarely across donors. In a later analysis, most CMV-associated TCR beta chains were found to appear HLA-restricted, with HLA associations seemingly driven largely by CMV exposure. A further reported finding was that TCR beta sequences accurately predicted the HLA-A and HLA-B alleles for most subjects in the first cohort. Immune exposure information for the cohort was limited to CMV serostatus. Because counts were too low, roughly 16 rarely observed V segments, including chromosome 9 orphons, were left out of the earlier analysis of over 550 of the donors. The presence/absence analyses assumed that sequencing depth was roughly uniform across donors, and that assumption may not be true. The classifier was reported to diagnose cytomegalovirus status with high specificity and sensitivity in both the original and validation cohorts. Broadly in line with IMGT annotations, most TCR beta V segments showed up in productive rearrangements about 87% or about 30% of the time in an earlier analysis of a few hundred of the donors. Linkage disequilibrium might explain the correlated functional status among segregating V segments, but an unknown experimental factor could not be ruled out.

Sequences SQVTM (CDR1) and ANQGSEA (CDR2) are obtained from the germline V gene. CDR3 length: 13 amino acids, cysteine to phenylalanine. Here the CDR3 DNA is all that survives: 39 bases in frame from base 1. V and J are truncated by 1 base and 4 bases respectively, leaving an intervening sequence of 10 bases. The cohort comprised 710 or so healthy bone marrow donors. At the time of sampling, every cohort member was nominally healthy, though immune exposures that went unrecorded were likely present. The donor was CMV seronegative and belonged to the group of 350 or so seronegative cohort members. A peripheral blood sample was collected from each donor, and TCR beta sequencing was performed on peripheral blood mononuclear cells. The Qiagen DNeasy Blood Extraction Kit was used to extract genomic DNA from the blood cell samples. The method behind the library was the immunoSEQ multiplex PCR assay. For the multiplex PCR, a mixture combining 60 forward primers for TCR Vbeta segments and 13 reverse primers for TCR Jbeta segments was used. The CDR3 region of rearranged TCR beta genes was amplified from genomic DNA with a multiplex PCR assay. The amplified TCR beta libraries were sequenced on the Illumina HiSeq System as 87-base-pair reads. The paper's processing steps were these. A later analysis counted approximately 74 million unique TCR beta chains across the 666 repertoires, and 10 million to 12 million of these chains were shared by at least two donors. Raw reads were error-corrected and collapsed into unique sequences with a nearest-neighbor algorithm that merged closely related sequences to remove PCR and sequencing errors. To assign V, D and J gene segments, CDR3 sequences were aligned to IMGT reference sequences. For a sequence to be retained, at least a six-nucleotide match to both a V gene segment and a J gene segment was required. Rearrangements were called productive when the CDR3 lacked stop codons and stayed in frame with V and J; all others were non-productive. Following IMGT convention, CDR3 was defined as the stretch from the second conserved V-encoded cysteine up to the conserved J-encoded phenylalanine. In an earlier analysis of more than 550 of the donors, sequences lacking an unambiguous match to a single V gene segment were excluded. In an earlier analysis of 587 of the donors, V segments were called functional above 56.7% productive rearrangements and were called segregating when the between-donor standard deviation exceeded 5%. A statistical classification framework was built for diagnosing cytomegalovirus status from the catalog of TCR beta chain sequences. V and J gene assignment, in a later analysis, came from comparing TCR nucleotide sequences with IMGT/GENE-DB human TR gene sequences. Using the TCRdist pipeline, a later analysis assigned CDR3 sequences along with most-parsimonious VDJ recombination scenarios. In a later analysis, each TCR beta chain was defined by its CDR3 amino acid sequence together with its V-gene family, and reads lacking a unique V-gene family were excluded. A later analysis removed roughly 590 highly shared, low-generation-probability nucleotide sequences to deal with suspected cross-contamination and a sequencing artifact. In a later analysis, a clonal expansion index was calculated for each public chain from normalized within-repertoire ranks of inferred template counts. In a later analysis, generation probabilities were computed using a VDJ recombination model fitted to out-of-frame rearrangements, and the results were checked against IGoR. In a later analysis, TCR-TCR, TCR-HLA and TCR-CMV co-occurrence was scored with hypergeometric tests, and a repertoire-size bias correction was applied to TCR pairs. In a later analysis, false discovery rates were estimated by permuting HLA or CMV assignments 20 times. In a later analysis, co-occurring TCRs were grouped using DBSCAN, and TCRdist sequence similarity was added for clustering within HLA-allele-positive subsets. Repertoires with fewer than 30,000 or more than 120,000 public chains were left out of co-occurrence clustering, as were roughly five repertoires with anomalous nucleotide sharing. TCRdb provides this immuneACCESS table in a form limited to in-frame rearrangements. Some clones are lacking; in checked studies, under half of them reflect an unresolved V gene, and why the rest are absent is not known. Clone size and V and J calls were adopted from that table, with D and trimming inferred from the DNA. This sample has tens of thousands of clones in its table, and 55% to 75% of those were observed once. Approximately 3.5% of the sample lies in the top ten.

Concerning this clone itself: Its specific antigen is unknown. Base qualities are missing; no much larger clone stands one base away.

The sequence derives from a woman aged 30 to 39 in good health and CMV-seronegative. The sequenced sample consisted of PBMCs. The chain is encoded by TRBV29-1 joined to TRBJ1-1; D gene: possibly TRBD1, on 5 matching bases. Here is the DNA: TGCAGCGTTGAAGTCCAGGGTGCCACTGAAGCTTTCTTT. Translated, it gives CSVEVQGATEAFF. When the CDR3 is completed using the reference TRBV29-1 and TRBJ1-1 genes on either side, the full variable domain is SAVISQKPSRDICQRGTSLTIQCQVDSQVTMMFWYRQQPGQSLTLIATANQGSEATYESGFVIDKFPISRPNLTFSTLTVSNMSPEDSSIYLCSVEVQGATEAFFGQGTRLTVV.